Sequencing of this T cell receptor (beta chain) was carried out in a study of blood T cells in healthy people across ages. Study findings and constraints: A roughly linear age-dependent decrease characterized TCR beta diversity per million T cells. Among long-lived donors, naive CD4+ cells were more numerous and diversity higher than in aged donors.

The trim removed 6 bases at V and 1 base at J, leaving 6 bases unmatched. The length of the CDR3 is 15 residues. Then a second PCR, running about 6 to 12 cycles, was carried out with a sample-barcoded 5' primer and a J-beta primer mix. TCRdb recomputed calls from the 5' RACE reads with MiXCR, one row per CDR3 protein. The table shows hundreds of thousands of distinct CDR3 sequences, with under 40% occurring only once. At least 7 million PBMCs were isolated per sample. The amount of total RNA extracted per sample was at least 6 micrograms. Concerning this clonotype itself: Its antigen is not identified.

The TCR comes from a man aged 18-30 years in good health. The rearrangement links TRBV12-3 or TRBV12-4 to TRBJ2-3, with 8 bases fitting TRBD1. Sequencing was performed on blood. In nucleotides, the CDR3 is TGTGCCAGCAGGGGGGGACAGGTGGGCACAGATACGCAGTATTTT. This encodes CASRGGQVGTDTQYF.